This TCR beta chain was captured by sequencing in a study of early T cells in non-severe SARS-CoV-2 infection. The wider study: From unsorted whole blood, bulk RNA was sequenced, and the chains remained unpaired.

Individually, cDNA molecules had unique molecular identifiers attached to them. TCRdb recomputed calls from the 5' RACE reads with MiXCR, one row per CDR3 protein. The sample yields around 70,000 distinct CDR3 sequences, roughly 10% seen once. In this sample, this clonotype turned up a few times. The source material was whole blood. This TCR was recovered from an adult who was a healthcare worker with PCR-confirmed SARS-CoV-2 infection or an uninfected control (not recorded which).

In nucleotides, the CDR3 is TGTGCCAGCAGCTCGACTAGCGGGGGAACCGGGGAGCTGTTTTTT. Translated, it gives CASSSTSGGTGELFF. The chain links TRBV6-2 or TRBV6-3 to TRBJ2-2; 12 bases are a match to TRBD2. Germline V CDR1 and CDR2: MNHEY, SVGEGT. The CDR3 has 15 residues. The V segment lost 6 bases and the J segment 5 bases; nucleotides outside the gene matches: 4.